This record covers a single T cell receptor beta chain. The antigen remains undetermined. The germline V gene has CDR1 SNHLY and CDR2 FYNNEI. The germline V and J ends were trimmed by 8 bases and 4 bases, with 12 bases remaining between them. This CDR3 is built from 12 residues. With 60 Vbeta and 13 Jbeta primers, the PCR was carried out. Assay: immunoSEQ multiplex PCR; the TCRdb copy retains only in-frame clones and omits some. In the table there are about 240,000 clones, about 80% of which are singletons. The data belong to a study of cytomegalovirus exposure and HLA in healthy donors. Study observations and caveats: Most observed TCR sequences were rare, whereas some public TCRs were detected in many donors.

The sequencing input was PBMCs. The gene calls are TRBV2 and TRBJ2-7; D remains unclear. This receptor was obtained from a woman in her sixties in good health and CMV-seropositive. CDR3 sequence: CASSVDIYEQYF. The CDR3 region has the DNA TGTGCCAGCTCAGTAGACATTTACGAGCAGTACTTC.